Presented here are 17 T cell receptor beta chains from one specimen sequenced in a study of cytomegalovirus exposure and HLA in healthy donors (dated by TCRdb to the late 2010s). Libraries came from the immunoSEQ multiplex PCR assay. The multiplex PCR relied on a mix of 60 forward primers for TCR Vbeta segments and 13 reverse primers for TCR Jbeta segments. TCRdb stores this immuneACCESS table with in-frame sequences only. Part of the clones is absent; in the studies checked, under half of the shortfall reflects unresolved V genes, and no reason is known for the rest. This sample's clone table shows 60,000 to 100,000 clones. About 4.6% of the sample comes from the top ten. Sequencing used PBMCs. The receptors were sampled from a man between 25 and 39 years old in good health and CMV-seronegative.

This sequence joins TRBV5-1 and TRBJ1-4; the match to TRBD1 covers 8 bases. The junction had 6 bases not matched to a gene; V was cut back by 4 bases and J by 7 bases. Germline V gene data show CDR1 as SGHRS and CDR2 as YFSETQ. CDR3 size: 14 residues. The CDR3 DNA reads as TGCGCCAGCAGCCCCGGGACAGGCGGTGAAAAACTGTTTTTT. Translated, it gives CASSPGTGGEKLFF.

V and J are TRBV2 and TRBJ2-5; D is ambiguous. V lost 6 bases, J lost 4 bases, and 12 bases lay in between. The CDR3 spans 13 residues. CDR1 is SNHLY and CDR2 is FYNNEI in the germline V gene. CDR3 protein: CASSEVELETQYF. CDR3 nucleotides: TGTGCCAGCAGCGAGGTGGAACTAGAGACCCAGTACTTC.

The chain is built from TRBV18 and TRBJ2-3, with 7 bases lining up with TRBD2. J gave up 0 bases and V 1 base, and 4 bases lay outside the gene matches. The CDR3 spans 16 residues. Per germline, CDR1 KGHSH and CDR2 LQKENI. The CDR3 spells CASSPLTSASTDTQYF. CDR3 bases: TGTGCCAGCTCACCACTAACTAGCGCCAGCACAGATACGCAGTATTTT.

Here the CDR3 reads CASSETAPDTQYF. The CDR3 DNA is TGTGCCAGCAGCGAGACTGCCCCGGATACGCAGTATTTT. The chain joins TRBV6-4 to TRBJ2-3; D call uncertain. The V end lost 6 bases, the J end lost 6 bases, and 13 bases lay between the germline ends. There are 13 residues in the CDR3. CDR1 MRHNA and CDR2 SNTAGT come from the germline V gene.

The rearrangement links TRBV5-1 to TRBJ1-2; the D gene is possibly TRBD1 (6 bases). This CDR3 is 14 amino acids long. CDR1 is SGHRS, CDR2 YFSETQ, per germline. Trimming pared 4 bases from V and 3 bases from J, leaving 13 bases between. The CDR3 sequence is CASSPTPGDYGYTF. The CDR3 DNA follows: TGCGCCAGCAGCCCGACGCCAGGGGACTATGGCTACACCTTC.

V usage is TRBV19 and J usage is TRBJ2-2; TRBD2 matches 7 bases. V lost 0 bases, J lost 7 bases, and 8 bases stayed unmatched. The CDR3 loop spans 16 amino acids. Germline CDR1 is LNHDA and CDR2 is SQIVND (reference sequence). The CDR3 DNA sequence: TGTGCCAGTAGTATAGAAGGCGGGAGTCTGATCGGGGAGCTGTTTTTT. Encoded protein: CASSIEGGSLIGELFF. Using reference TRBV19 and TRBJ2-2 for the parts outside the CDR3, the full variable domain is DGGITQSPKYLFRKEGQNVTLSCEQNLNHDAMYWYRQDPGQGLRLIYYSQIVNDFQKGDIAEGYSVSREKKESFPLTVTSAQKNPTAFYLCASSIEGGSLIGELFFGEGSRLTVL.

The DNA for the CDR3 is TGTGCCAGCAGGTACCGGGTTCCTGAACGGGATACGCAGTATTTT. Its translation is CASRYRVPERDTQYF. The rearrangement links TRBV6-5 to TRBJ2-3, with D uncertain. The V and J ends lost 6 bases and 6 bases respectively, with 19 bases between them. The CDR3 loop spans 15 amino acids. Germline assignment: CDR1 MNHEY and CDR2 SVGAGI.

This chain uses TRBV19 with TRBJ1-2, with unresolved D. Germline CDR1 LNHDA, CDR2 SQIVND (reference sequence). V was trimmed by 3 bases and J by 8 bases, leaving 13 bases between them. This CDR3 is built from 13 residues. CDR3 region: CASSMLEGIGYTF. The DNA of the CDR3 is TGTGCCAGTAGTATGTTAGAGGGTATCGGCTACACCTTC. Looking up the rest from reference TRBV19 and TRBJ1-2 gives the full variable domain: DGGITQSPKYLFRKEGQNVTLSCEQNLNHDAMYWYRQDPGQGLRLIYYSQIVNDFQKGDIAEGYSVSREKKESFPLTVTSAQKNPTAFYLCASSMLEGIGYTFGSGTRLTVV.

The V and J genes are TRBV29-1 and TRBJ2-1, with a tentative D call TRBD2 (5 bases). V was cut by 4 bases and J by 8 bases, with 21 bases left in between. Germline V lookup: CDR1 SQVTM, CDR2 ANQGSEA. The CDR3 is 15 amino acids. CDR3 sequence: CSVGWSASLSDEQFF. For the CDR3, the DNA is TGCAGCGTTGGATGGAGCGCTAGCCTGTCGGATGAGCAGTTCTTC.

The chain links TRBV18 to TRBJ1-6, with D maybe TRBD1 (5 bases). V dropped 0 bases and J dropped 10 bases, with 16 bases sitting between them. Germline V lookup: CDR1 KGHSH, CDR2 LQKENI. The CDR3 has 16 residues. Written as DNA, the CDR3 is TGTGCCAGCTCACCACCGTCCAGGGCAAGGGGCTCACCCCTCCACTTT. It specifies CASSPPSRARGSPLHF.

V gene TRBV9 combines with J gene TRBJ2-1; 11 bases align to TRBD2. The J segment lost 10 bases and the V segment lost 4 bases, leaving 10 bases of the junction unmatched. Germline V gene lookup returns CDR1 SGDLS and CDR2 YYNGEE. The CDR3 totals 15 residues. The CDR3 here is CASSPTSGGLGEQFF. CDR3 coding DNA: TGTGCCAGCAGCCCTACTAGCGGGGGCCTCGGAGAGCAGTTCTTC.

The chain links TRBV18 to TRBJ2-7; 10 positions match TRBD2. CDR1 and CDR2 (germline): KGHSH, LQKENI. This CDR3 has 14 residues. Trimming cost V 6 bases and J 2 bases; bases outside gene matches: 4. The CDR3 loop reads CASSGLANTYEQYF. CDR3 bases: TGTGCCAGCTCGGGACTAGCGAACACCTACGAGCAGTACTTC.

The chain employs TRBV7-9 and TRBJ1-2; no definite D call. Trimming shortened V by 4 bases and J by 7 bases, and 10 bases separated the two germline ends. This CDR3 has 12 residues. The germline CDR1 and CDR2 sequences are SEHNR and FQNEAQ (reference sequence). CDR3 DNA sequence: TGTGCCAGCAGCTCTCCCATCGGTGGCTACACCTTC. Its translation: CASSSPIGGYTF.

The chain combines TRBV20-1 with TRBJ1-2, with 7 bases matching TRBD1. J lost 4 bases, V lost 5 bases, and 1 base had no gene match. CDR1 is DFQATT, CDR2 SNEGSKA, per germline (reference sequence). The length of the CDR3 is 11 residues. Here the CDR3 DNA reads TGCAGTGCTGGGGACAGCTATGGCTACACCTTC. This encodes CSAGDSYGYTF.

Here the CDR3 reads CASSENSQAYEQYF. The CDR3 region has the DNA TGTGCCAGCAGTGAAAACAGTCAGGCCTACGAGCAGTACTTC. The V and J genes are TRBV2 and TRBJ2-7; no clear D. Germline V CDR1 and CDR2: SNHLY, FYNNEI. Trimming took 2 bases from V and 2 from J, leaving 10 bases between them. The CDR3 length is 14 residues.

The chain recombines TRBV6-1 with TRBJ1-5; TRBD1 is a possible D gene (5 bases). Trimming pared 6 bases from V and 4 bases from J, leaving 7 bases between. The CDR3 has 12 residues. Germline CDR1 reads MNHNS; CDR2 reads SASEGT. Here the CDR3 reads CASSPGNQPQHF. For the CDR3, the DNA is TGTGCCAGCAGCCCAGGGAATCAGCCCCAGCATTTT.

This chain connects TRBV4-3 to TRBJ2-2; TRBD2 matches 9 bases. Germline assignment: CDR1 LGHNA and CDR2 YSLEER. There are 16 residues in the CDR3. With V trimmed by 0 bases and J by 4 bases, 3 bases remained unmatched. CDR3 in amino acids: CASSQEALAGTGELFF. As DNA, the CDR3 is TGCGCCAGCAGCCAAGAGGCACTAGCGGGCACCGGGGAGCTGTTTTTT.